This T cell receptor beta chain was obtained from a study of early T cells in non-severe SARS-CoV-2 infection. Across the whole study: From unsorted whole blood, bulk RNA was sequenced, and the chains remained unpaired. The study's findings and limits: Missing private and CD4 specificities, VDJdb matching favored anti-spike CD8 responses.

A note on this clonotype: Antigen: not known.

The length of the CDR3 is 14 residues. CDR1 is LNHDA, CDR2 SQIVND, per germline (reference sequence). V trimming: 5 bases; J trimming: 1 base; junction bases outside the gene matches: 2. Unique molecular identifiers were attached to individual cDNA molecules. Each CDR3 protein is one row after TCRdb ran MiXCR on the 5' RACE reads. The sample includes about 69,000 distinct CDR3 sequences, roughly 13% seen only once; the top ten take more than 13%. The sequencing sample was made of whole blood. The source is an adult who was a healthcare worker with PCR-confirmed SARS-CoV-2 infection or an uninfected control (not recorded which). This chain joins TRBV19 and TRBJ2-3; 8 nucleotides line up with TRBD1. The CDR3 protein is CASSATGGTDTQYF. CDR3 coding DNA: TGTGCCAGTAGTGCGACAGGGGGCACAGATACGCAGTATTTT.